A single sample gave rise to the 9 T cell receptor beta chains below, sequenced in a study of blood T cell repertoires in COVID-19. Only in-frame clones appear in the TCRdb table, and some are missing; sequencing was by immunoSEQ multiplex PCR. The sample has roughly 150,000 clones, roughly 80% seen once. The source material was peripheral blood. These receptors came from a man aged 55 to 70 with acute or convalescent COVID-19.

CDR3 nucleotide sequence: TGTGCCAGCAGCTTGGCGTACTACGAGCAGTACTTC. Protein sequence: CASSLAYYEQYF. The V and J genes are TRBV5-5 and TRBJ2-7; no definite D call. Trimming took off 0 bases at V and 3 bases at J, with 4 bases between the two ends. Germline V CDR1 and CDR2: SGHKS, YYEKEE (reference sequence). CDR3 length: 12 amino acids.

This CDR3 reads CASSPLTGTQQYF. CDR3 DNA: TGTGCCAGCAGCCCACTTACCGGGACTCAACAGTATTTT. The genes are TRBV3-1 (or the pseudogene TRBV3-2) and TRBJ2-3; a possible D gene is TRBD2 (6 bases). The CDR3 extends over 13 amino acids. Germline V gene sequence: CDR1 LGHDT, CDR2 YNNKEL (reference sequence). V was cut by 4 bases and J by 12 bases, with 17 bases left in between.

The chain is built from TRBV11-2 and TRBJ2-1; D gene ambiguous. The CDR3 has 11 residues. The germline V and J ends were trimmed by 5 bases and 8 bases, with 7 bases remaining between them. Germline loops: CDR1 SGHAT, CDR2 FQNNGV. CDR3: CASSAVDEQFF. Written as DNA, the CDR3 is TGTGCCAGCAGCGCTGTAGATGAGCAGTTCTTC.

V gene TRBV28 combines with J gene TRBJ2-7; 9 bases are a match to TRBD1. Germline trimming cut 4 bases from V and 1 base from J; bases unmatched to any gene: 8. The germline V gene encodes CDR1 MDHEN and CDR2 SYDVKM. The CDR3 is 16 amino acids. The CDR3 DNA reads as TGTGCCAGCAGTTATCCTACGGACAGGGGTTCCTACGAGCAGTACTTC. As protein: CASSYPTDRGSYEQYF.

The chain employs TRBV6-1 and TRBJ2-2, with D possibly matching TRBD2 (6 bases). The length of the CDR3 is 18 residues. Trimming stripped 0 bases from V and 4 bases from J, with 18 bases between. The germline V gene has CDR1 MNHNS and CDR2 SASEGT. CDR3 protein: CASSEAVFSGRPTGELFF. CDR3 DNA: TGTGCCAGCAGTGAAGCGGTTTTTTCAGGGAGGCCCACCGGGGAGCTGTTTTTT.

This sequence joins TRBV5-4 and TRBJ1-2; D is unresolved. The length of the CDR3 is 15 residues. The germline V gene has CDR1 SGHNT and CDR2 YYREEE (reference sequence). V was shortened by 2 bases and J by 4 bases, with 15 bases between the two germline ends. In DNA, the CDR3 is TGTGCCAGCAGCTTCACAGCCCAACCTTCCTATGGCTACACCTTC. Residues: CASSFTAQPSYGYTF.

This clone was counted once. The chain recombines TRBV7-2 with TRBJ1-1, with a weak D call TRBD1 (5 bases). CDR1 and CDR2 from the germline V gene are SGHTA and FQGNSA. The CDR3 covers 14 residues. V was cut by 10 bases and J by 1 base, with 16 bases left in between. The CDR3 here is CANTRWGGNTEAFF. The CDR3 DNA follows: TGTGCCAATACGCGATGGGGGGGGAACACTGAAGCTTTCTTT.

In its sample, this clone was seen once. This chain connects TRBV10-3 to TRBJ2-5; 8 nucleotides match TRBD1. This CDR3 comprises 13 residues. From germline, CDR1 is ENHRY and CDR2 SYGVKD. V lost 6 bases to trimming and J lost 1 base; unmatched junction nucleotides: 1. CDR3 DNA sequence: TGTGCCATCAGACAGGGGGGCCAAGAGACCCAGTACTTC. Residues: CAIRQGGQETQYF.

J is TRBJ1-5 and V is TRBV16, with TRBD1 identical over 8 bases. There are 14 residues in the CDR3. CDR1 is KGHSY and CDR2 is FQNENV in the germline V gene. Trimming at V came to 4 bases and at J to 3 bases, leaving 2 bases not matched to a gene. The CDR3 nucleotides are TGTGCCAGCAGCCGGGACAGGACCAATCAGCCCCAGCATTTT. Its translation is CASSRDRTNQPQHF.